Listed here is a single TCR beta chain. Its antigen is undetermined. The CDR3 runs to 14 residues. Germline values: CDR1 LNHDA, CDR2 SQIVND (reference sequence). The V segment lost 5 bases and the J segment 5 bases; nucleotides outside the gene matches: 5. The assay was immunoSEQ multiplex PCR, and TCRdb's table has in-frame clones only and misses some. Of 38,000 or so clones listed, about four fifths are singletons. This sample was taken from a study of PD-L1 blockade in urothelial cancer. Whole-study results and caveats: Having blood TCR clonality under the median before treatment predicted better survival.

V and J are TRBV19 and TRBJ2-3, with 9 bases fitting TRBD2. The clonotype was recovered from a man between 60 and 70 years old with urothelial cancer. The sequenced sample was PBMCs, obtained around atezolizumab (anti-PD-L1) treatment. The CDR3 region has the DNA TGTGCCAGTAGTCAAGCGGGGGGAATAGATACGCAGTATTTT. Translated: CASSQAGGIDTQYF.